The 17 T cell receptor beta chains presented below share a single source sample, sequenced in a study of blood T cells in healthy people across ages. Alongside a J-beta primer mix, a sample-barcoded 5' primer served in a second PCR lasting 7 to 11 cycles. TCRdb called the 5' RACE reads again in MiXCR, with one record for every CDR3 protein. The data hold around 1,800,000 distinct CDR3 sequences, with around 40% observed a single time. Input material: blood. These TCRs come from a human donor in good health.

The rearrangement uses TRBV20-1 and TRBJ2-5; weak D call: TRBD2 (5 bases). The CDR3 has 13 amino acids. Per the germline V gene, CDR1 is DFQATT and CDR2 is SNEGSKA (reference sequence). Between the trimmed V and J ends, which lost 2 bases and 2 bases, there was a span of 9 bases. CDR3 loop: CSARFPGQETQYF. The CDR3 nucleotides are TGCAGTGCTAGATTTCCGGGACAAGAGACCCAGTACTTC.

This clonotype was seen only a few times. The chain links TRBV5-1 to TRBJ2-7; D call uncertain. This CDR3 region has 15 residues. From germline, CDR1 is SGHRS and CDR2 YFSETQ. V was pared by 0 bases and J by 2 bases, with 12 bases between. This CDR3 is CASSLDSGRPYEQYF. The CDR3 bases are TGCGCCAGCAGCTTGGATTCAGGCAGACCCTACGAGCAGTACTTC.

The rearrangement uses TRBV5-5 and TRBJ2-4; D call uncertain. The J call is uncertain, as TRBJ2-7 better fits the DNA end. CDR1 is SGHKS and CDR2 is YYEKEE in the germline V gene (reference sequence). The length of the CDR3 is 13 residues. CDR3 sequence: CASSKVGLYEQYF. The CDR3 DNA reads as TGTGCCAGCAGCAAGGTAGGGTTGTACGAGCAGTACTTC.

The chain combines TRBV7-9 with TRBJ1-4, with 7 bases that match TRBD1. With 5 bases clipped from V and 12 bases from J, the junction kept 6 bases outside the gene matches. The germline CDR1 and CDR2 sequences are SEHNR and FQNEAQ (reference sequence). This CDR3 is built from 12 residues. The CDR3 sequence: CASSPDRAQLFF. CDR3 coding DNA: TGTGCCAGCAGCCCAGACAGGGCCCAACTGTTTTTT.

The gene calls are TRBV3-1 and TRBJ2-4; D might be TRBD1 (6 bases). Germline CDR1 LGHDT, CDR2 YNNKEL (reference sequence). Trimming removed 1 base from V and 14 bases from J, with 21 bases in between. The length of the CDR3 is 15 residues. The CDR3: CASSQGSAIGGLEYF. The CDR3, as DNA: TGTGCCAGCAGCCAAGGTTCAGCGATAGGGGGATTGGAGTACTTC.

The CDR3 is CASSLAGQSDEQFF. As DNA, the CDR3 is TGTGCCAGCAGCTTAGCGGGACAGAGTGATGAGCAGTTCTTC. V and J are TRBV7-9 and TRBJ2-1; 7 bases match TRBD1. With 0 bases clipped from V and 8 bases from J, the junction kept 4 bases outside the gene matches. This CDR3 contains 14 residues. CDR1 and CDR2 (germline): SEHNR, FQNEAQ (reference sequence).

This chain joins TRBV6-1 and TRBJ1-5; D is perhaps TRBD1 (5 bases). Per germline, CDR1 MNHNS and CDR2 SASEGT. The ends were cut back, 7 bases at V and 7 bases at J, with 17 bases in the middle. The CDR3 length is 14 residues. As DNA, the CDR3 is TGTGCCAGCACCCTGGGGGGAGCGCGACAGCCCCAGCATTTT. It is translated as CASTLGGARQPQHF.

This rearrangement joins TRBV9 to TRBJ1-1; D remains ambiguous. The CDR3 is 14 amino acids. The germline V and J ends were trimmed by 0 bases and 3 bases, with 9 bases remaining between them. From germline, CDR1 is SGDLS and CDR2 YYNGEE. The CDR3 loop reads CASSVDKSHTEAFF. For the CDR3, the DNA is TGTGCCAGCAGCGTAGATAAAAGCCACACTGAAGCTTTCTTT.

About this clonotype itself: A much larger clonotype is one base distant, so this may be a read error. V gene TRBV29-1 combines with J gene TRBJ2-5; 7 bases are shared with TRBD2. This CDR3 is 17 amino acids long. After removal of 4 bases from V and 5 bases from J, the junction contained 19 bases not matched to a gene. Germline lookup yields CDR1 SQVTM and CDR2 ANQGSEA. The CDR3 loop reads CSVGTRTRTTPWETQYF. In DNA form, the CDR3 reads TGCAGCGTTGGAACTCGGACTAGGACGACGCCGTGGGAGACCCAGTACTTC.

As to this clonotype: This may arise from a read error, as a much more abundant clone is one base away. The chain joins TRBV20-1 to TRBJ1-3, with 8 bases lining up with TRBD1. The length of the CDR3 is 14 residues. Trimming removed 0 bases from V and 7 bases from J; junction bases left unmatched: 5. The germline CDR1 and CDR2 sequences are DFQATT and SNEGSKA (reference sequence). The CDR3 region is CSARDPRGPNTIYF. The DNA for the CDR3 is TGCAGTGCTAGAGATCCCAGGGGGCCCAACACCATATATTTT.

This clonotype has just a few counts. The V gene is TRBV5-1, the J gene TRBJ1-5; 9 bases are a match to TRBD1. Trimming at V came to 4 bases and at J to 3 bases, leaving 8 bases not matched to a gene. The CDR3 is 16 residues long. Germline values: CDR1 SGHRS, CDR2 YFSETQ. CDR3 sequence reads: CASSVGGTGHNQPQHF. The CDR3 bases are TGCGCCAGCAGCGTAGGCGGGACAGGGCACAATCAGCCCCAGCATTTT. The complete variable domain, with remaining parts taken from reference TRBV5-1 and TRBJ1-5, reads KAGVTQTPRYLIKTRGQQVTLSCSPISGHRSVSWYQQTPGQGLQFLFEYFSETQRNKGNFPGRFSGRQFSNSRSEMNVSTLELGDSALYLCASSVGGTGHNQPQHFGDGTRLSIL.

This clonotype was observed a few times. The DNA for the CDR3 is TGTGCCAGCAGCCTACCTAGCGGGCTCCGCCAAGAGACCCAGTACTTC. This encodes CASSLPSGLRQETQYF. The chain recombines TRBV7-2 with TRBJ2-5; 8 bases match TRBD2. The CDR3 loop spans 16 amino acids. V shed 5 bases, J shed 1 base, and the junction held 9 bases outside the gene matches. The V gene's germline CDR1 is SGHTA and CDR2 FQGNSA.

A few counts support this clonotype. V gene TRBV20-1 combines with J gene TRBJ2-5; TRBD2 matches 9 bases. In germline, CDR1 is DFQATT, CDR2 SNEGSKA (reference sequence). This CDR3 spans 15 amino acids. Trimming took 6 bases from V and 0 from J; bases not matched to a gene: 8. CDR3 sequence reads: CSAAGGSSYQETQYF. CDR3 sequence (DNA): TGCAGTGCAGCGGGGGGTAGCTCGTACCAAGAGACCCAGTACTTC.

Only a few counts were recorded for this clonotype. CDR3 amino acids: CASSPGGGPEQFF. In DNA form, the CDR3 reads TGTGCCAGCAGCCCTGGGGGGGGCCCGGAGCAGTTCTTC. The V call is TRBV27, the J call TRBJ2-1; the D gene is possibly TRBD2 (7 bases). Germline values: CDR1 MNHEY, CDR2 SMNVEV (reference sequence). The CDR3 is 13 amino acids. V lost 6 bases to trimming and J lost 10 bases, with 16 bases between them.

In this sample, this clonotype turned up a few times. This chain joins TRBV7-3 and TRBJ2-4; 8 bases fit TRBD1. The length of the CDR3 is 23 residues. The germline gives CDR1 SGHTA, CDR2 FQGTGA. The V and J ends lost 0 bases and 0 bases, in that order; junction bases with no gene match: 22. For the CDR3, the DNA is TGTGCCAGCAGCTTAACGGCGGGACAGGTCGAAAAAACTAAAGAACTAGCCAAAAACATTCAGTACTTC. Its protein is CASSLTAGQVEKTKELAKNIQYF.

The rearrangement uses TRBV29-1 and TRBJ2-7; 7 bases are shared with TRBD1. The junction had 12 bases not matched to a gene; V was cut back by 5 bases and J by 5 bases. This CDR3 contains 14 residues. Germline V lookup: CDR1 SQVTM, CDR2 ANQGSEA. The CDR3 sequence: CSVSARTGFHEQYF. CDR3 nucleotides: TGCAGCGTTTCAGCCAGGACAGGTTTCCACGAGCAGTACTTC.

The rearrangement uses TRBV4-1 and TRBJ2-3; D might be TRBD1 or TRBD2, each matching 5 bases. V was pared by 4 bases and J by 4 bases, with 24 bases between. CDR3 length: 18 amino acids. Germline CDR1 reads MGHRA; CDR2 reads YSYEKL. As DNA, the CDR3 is TGCGCCAGCAGCCTCCAAACTACCGGGACGGCGAGCCCAGATACGCAGTATTTT. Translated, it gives CASSLQTTGTASPDTQYF.